One T cell receptor beta chain is described in this entry. As originally analysed: Estimates of nucleated cell counts were drawn from the amplification of reference gene primers. Clones were read by immunoSEQ multiplex PCR, and TCRdb kept only the in-frame ones, dropping some. The V and J calls and the clone size are those of that table, but D and trimming were determined from the DNA. The sample shows about 17,000 clones, just under 95% of them seen only once. The CDR3 has 15 residues. Germline values: CDR1 MDHEN, CDR2 SYDVKM. The ends were cut back, 2 bases at V and 0 bases at J, with 9 bases in the middle. The record originates from a study of blood T cell repertoires in COVID-19. Study-wide context: COVID-19 samples from acute and convalescent phases originated in the United States, Italy and Spain.

The sequence was collected from a human donor in a cohort sampled during active COVID-19. This chain joins TRBV28 and TRBJ2-3, with a tentative D call TRBD2 (5 bases). Specimen: peripheral blood. The CDR3 bases are TGTGCCAGCAGTTTAGCGGGCCTAAGCACAGATACGCAGTATTTT. Its protein is CASSLAGLSTDTQYF.